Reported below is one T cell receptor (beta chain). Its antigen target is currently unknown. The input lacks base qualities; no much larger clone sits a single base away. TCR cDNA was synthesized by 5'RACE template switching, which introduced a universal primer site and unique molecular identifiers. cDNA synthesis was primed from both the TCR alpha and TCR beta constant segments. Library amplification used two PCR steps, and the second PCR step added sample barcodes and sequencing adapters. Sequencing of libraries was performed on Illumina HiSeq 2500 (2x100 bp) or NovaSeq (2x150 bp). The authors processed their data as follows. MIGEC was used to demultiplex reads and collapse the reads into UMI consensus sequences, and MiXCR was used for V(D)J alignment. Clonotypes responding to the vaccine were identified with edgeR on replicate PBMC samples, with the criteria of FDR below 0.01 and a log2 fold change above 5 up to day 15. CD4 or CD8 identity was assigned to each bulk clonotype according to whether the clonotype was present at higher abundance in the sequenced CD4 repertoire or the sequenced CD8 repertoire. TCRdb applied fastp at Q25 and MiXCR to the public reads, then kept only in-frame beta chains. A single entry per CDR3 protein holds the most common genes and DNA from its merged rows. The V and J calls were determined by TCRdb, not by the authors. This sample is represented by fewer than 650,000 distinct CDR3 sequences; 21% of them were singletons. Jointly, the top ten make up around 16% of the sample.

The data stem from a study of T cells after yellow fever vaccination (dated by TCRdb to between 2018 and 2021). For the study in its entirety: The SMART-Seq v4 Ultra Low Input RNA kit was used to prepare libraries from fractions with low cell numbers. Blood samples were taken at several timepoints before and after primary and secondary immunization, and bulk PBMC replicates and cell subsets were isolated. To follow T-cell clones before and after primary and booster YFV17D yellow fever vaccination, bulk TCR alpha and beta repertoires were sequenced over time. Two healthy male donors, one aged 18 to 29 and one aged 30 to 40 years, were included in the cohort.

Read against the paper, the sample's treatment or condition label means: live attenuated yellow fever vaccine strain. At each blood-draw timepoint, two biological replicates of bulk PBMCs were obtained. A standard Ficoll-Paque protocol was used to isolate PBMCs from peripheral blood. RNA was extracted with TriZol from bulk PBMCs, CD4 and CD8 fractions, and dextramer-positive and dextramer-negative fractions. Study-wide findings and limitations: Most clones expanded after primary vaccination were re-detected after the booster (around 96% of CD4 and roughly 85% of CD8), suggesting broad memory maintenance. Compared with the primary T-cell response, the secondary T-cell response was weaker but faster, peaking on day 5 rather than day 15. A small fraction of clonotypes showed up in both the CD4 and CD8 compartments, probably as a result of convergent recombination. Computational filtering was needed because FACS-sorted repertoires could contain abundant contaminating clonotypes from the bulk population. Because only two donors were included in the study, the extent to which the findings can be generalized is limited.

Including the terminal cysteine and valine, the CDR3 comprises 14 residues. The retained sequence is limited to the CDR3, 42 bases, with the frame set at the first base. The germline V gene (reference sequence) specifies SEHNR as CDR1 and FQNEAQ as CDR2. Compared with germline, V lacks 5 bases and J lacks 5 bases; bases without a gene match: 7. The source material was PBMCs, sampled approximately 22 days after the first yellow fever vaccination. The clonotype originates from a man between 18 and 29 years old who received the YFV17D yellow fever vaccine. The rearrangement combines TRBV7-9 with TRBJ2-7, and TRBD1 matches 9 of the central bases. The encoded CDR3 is CASSLGQGLNEQYV. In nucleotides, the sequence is TGTGCCAGCAGCCTAGGACAGGGGCTAAACGAGCAGTACGTC.